Sequencing of this TCR beta chain was carried out in a study of type 1 regulatory T cells. Study-wide findings and caveats: Type 1 regulatory T cells had a more restricted TCR repertoire than non-type 1 regulatory T cells.

One entry per CDR3 protein, called by TCRdb with MiXCR from the reads. The table records tens of thousands of distinct CDR3 sequences, about 20% of them present only once. This clonotype was seen a few times. Its target is not known. The source material was cultured type 1 regulatory T (Tr1) cells, either the whole culture or a sorted fraction (not recorded which). The TCR sequence derives from a human donor in good health.

The CDR3 sequence: CASSLRPGYNQPQHF. In DNA form, the CDR3 reads TGTGCCAGCAGTTTAAGGCCTGGGTACAATCAGCCCCAGCATTTT. The V call is TRBV11-2, the J call TRBJ1-5, with D hard to call. CDR3 length equals 15 residues. Germline V gene data show CDR1 as SGHAT and CDR2 as FQNNGV. V lost 6 bases, J lost 3 bases, and 15 bases lay in between. Full variable domain (missing parts from reference TRBV11-2 and TRBJ1-5): EAGVAQSPRYKIIEKRQSVAFWCNPISGHATLYWYQQILGQGPKLLIQFQNNGVVDDSQLPKDRFSAERLKGVDSTLKIQPAKLEDSAVYLCASSLRPGYNQPQHFGDGTRLSIL.